The sequence of this T cell receptor beta chain was determined in a study of T-cell memory formation after mild COVID-19. This clonotype was found many times. Germline assignment: CDR1 SQVTM and CDR2 ANQGSEA. This CDR3 has 14 residues. V lost 6 bases and J lost 1, with 10 bases in between. TCRalpha and TCRbeta libraries used 5'RACE with constant-segment primers and UMIs. One entry per CDR3 protein, called by TCRdb with MiXCR from the 5' RACE reads. Found here are around 29,000 distinct CDR3 sequences, about 16% of them singletons; the top ten hold 1.4%. Sequenced: PBMCs or a T cell subset sorted from them (not recorded which). The chain joins TRBV29-1 to TRBJ1-6, with D maybe TRBD1 (5 bases). The TCR originated in an adult who had mild COVID-19 (a few samples of this study predate the infection). Cell type and time point are not known. The CDR3 protein is CSVKEGSYNSPLHF. The CDR3 DNA sequence: TGCAGCGTAAAGGAGGGGTCCTATAATTCACCCCTCCACTTT.